This record looks at one T cell receptor beta chain sequence and its context. Its antigen specificity is not known. No base quality values were provided; no much bigger clone lies one nucleotide off. Genomic DNA was extracted from sorted cells for sequencing of the TCRbeta CDR3 region. The immunoSEQ Assay was used for sequencing of TCRbeta CDR3 regions. In TCRdb, the immuneACCESS table is reduced to in-frame sequences with V and J assigned. These tables do not hold every clone; where another copy was compared, an unresolved V gene accounts for under half, and the others remain unexplained. Here the sample has fewer than 100,000 clones; about 86% occur a single time. The ten largest clones take up around 2% of the sample. The data derive from a study of OX40 agonist ivuxolimab in advanced cancers. Study-wide context: Ivuxolimab was an agonistic, fully human IgG2 monoclonal antibody directed against OX40 (CD134), a costimulatory receptor. Intravenous ivuxolimab was administered to patients every 2 weeks at six dose levels: 0.01, 0.1, 0.3, 1.5, 3 and 10 mg/kg. Among the roughly 50 dose-escalation patients, around 20 had hepatocellular carcinoma, 15 or so melanoma, 9 renal cell carcinoma and 9 head and neck cancer. In the dose-escalation cohort, 70% to 85% of patients were male, and the mean age was roughly 60 years with a range of roughly 23 to 90. Patients were allowed to have had prior anti-PD-1, anti-PD-L1 or anti-CTLA-4 therapy, and roughly 40% of the dose-escalation patients had previously received checkpoint inhibitors. Partial responses occurred in three dose-escalation patients, of whom one had hepatocellular carcinoma and two had cutaneous melanoma. Peripheral TCRbeta sequencing aimed to test whether ivuxolimab altered TCR sequence diversity and caused clonal T-cell expansion. The paper covers the monotherapy dose-escalation part of the phase I ivuxolimab trial, which included N ≈ 52 patients.

The trial excluded patients who had a history of autoimmune disease or who were on systemic immunosuppression. Peripheral blood for TCR sequencing was collected from all dose cohorts at baseline, on cycle 4 day 1, and on cycle 7 day 1. The samples were drawn from a first-in-human, open-label, multicenter phase I dose-escalation trial of ivuxolimab. Adults with locally advanced or metastatic melanoma, renal cell carcinoma, hepatocellular carcinoma or head and neck squamous cell carcinoma were enrolled in the trial. CD4+ and CD8+ T cells were sorted separately from peripheral blood before TCR sequencing. The research as a whole found: Antigen specificity was not determined for the clonally expanded peripheral T cells. In partial responders in the 0.1-3.0 mg/kg groups, normalized peripheral clonal expansion was found to be among the lowest, especially among CD8+ T cells. Low levels of normalized T-cell clonal expansion were also seen in some patients who did not respond. After ivuxolimab, expanded clones were on average more numerous among CD8+ T cells than among CD4+ T cells. Clonal expansion of both CD4+ and CD8+ blood T cells was observed from baseline to week 6 at doses 0.1 to 3.0 mg/kg.

The CDR3 sequence holds 14 residues, the cysteine and phenylalanine included. Only CDR3 DNA is held: 42 bases, read in frame from base 1. Looking up the germline V gene (reference sequence) yields CDR1 PRHDT and CDR2 FYEKMQ. The trim is 4 bases for V and 4 bases for J, with a gap of 13 bases between the germline ends. The chain is made from TRBV13 and TRBJ2-5, with the D gene tentatively TRBD1 or TRBD2, based on 5 matching bases in each. The specimen comprised CD4+ or CD8+ T cells sorted from blood, sampled in a trial of the OX40 agonist ivuxolimab. The TCR was taken from an adult with an advanced solid tumor such as melanoma, head and neck, liver or kidney cancer. The DNA sequence follows: TGTGCCAGCAGCTCCCCCACGAGGGGAGAGACCCAGTACTTC. Protein translation: CASSSPTRGETQYF.